The TCR beta chain under discussion was sequenced for a study of cytomegalovirus exposure and HLA in healthy donors. The CDR3 runs 14 residues. Per germline, CDR1 SGDLS and CDR2 YYNGEE. With V trimmed by 2 bases and J by 6 bases, 3 bases remained unmatched. The primer mix had 60 Vbeta and 13 Jbeta primers. Assay used: immunoSEQ multiplex PCR; TCRdb lists only in-frame clones, some missing. Its table lists fewer than 130,000 clones. Sequencing was carried out using PBMCs. The rearrangement uses TRBV9 and TRBJ1-5, with 9 bases matching TRBD1. The sequence was collected from a man in his forties or fifties in good health and CMV-seronegative. The CDR3 sequence: CASSVGTGSQPQHF. The CDR3 DNA follows: TGTGCCAGCAGCGTTGGGACAGGGAGTCAGCCCCAGCATTTT.